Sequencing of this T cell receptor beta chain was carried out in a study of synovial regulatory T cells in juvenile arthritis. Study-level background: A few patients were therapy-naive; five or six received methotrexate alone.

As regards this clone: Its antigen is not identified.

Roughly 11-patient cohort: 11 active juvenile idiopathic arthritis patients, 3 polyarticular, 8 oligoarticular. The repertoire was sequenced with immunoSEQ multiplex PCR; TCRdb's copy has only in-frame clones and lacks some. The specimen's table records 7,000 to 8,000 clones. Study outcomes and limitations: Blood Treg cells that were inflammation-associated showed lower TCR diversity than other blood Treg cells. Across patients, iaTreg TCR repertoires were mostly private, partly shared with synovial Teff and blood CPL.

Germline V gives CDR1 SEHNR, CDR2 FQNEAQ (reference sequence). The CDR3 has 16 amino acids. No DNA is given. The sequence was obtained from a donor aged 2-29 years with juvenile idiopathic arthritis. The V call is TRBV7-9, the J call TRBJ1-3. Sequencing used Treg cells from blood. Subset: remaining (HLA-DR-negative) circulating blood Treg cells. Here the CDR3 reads CASSLVGIISGNTIYF. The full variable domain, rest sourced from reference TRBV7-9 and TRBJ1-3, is DTGVSQNPRHKITKRGQNVTFRCDPISEHNRLYWYRQTLGQGPEFLTYFQNEAQLEKSRLLSDRFSAERPKGSFSTLEIQRTEQGDSAMYLCASSLVGIISGNTIYFGEGSWLTVV.